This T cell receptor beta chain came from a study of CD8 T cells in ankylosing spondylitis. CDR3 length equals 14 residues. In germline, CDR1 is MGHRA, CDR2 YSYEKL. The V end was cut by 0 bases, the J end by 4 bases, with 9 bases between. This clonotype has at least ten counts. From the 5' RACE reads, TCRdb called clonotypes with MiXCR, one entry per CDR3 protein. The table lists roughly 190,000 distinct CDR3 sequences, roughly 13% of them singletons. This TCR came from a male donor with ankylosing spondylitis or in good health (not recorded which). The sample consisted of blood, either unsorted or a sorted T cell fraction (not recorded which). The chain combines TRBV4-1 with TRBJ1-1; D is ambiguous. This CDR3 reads CASSQEDGATEAFF. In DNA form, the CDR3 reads TGCGCCAGCAGCCAAGAGGATGGAGCCACTGAAGCTTTCTTT.